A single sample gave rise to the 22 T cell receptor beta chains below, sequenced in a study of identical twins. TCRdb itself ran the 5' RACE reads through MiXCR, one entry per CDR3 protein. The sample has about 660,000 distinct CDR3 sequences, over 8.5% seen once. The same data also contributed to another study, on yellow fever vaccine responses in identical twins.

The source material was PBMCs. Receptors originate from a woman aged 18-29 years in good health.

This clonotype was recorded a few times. CDR3 sequence reads: CASMRQSYEQYF. The CDR3 coding sequence is TGTGCCAGCATGAGGCAGTCCTACGAGCAGTACTTC. The chain couples TRBV2 to TRBJ2-7; D remains ambiguous. Germline CDR1 is SNHLY and CDR2 is FYNNEI. The CDR3 has 12 residues. With 7 bases removed from V and 1 base from J, the gap between germline ends came to 8 bases.

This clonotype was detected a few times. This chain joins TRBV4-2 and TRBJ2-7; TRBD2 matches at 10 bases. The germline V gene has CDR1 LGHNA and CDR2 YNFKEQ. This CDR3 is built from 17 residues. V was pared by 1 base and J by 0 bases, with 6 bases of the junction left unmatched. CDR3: CASSQGSGGESSYEQYF. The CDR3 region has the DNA TGTGCCAGCAGCCAAGGGAGCGGGGGGGAGAGCTCCTACGAGCAGTACTTC.

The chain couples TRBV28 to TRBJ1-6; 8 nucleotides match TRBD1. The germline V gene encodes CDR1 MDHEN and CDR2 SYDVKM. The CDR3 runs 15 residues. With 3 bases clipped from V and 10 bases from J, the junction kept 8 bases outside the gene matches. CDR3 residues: CASSFSDRGGSPLHF. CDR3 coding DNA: TGTGCCAGCAGTTTTTCCGACAGGGGAGGATCACCCCTCCACTTT.

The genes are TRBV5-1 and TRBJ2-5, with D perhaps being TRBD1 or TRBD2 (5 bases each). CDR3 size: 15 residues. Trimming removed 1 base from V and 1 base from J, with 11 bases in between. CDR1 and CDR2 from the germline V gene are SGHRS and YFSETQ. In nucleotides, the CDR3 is TGCGCCAGCAGCTTGTCTATAGGGACCCAAGAGACCCAGTACTTC. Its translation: CASSLSIGTQETQYF.

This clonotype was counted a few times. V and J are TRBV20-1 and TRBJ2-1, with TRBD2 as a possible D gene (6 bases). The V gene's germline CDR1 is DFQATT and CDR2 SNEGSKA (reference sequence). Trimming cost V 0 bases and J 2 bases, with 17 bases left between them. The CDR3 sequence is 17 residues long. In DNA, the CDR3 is TGCAGTGCTAGAGATCAAATGGGGGGAACCCCCTACAATGAGCAGTTCTTC. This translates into CSARDQMGGTPYNEQFF.

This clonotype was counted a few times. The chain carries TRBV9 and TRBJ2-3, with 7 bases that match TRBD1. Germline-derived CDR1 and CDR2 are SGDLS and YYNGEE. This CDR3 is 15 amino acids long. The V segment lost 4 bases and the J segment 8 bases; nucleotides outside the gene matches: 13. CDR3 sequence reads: CASSNNPTGAGTQYF. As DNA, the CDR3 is TGTGCCAGCAGCAATAATCCTACAGGGGCAGGTACGCAGTATTTT.

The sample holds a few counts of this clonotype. The chain's CDR3 is CATRNELAGGHSYNEQFF. In DNA form, the CDR3 reads TGTGCCACCCGAAATGAACTAGCGGGAGGACACTCCTACAATGAGCAGTTCTTC. V usage is TRBV10-3 and J usage is TRBJ2-1; 12 bases line up with TRBD2. CDR1 and CDR2 from the germline V gene are ENHRY and SYGVKD. The CDR3 consists of 18 residues. V gave up 10 bases and J gave up 0 bases; unmatched junction bases: 13.

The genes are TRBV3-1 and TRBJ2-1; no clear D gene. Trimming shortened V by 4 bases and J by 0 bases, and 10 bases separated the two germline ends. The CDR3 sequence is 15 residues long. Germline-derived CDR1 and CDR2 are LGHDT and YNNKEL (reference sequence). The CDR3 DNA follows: TGTGCCAGCAGCCGCTGGTCGAGCTCCTACAATGAGCAGTTCTTC. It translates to CASSRWSSSYNEQFF.

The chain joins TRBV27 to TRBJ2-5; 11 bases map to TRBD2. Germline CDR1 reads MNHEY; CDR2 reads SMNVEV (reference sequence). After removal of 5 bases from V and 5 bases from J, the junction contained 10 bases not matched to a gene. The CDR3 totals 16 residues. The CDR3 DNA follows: TGTGCCAGCAGTACCCCCCTAGCGGGGGGAAAGGAGACCCAGTACTTC. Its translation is CASSTPLAGGKETQYF.

The CDR3 here is CASSQPLGPWAGEQFF. DNA of the CDR3: TGCGCCAGCAGCCAACCCCTGGGACCCTGGGCGGGTGAGCAGTTCTTC. The chain uses TRBV4-1 and TRBJ2-1, with D perhaps being TRBD1 or TRBD2 (5 bases each). Germline V gene sequence: CDR1 MGHRA, CDR2 YSYEKL. Trimming left V 2 bases short and J 9 bases short, with 20 bases between. The CDR3 has 16 amino acids.

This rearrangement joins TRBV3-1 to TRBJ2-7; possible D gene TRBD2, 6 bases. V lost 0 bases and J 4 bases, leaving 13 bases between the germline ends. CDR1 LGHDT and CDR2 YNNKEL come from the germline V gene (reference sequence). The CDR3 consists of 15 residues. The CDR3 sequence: CASSQERPGGYEQYF. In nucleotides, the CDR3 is TGTGCCAGCAGCCAAGAAAGGCCCGGGGGATACGAGCAGTACTTC.

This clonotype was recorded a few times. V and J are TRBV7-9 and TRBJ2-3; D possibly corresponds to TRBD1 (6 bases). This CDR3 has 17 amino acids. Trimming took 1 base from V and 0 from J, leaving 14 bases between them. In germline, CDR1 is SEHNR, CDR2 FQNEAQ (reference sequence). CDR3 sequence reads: CASSLGPTGASTDTQYF. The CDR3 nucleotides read TGTGCCAGCAGCTTAGGCCCGACAGGCGCTAGCACAGATACGCAGTATTTT.

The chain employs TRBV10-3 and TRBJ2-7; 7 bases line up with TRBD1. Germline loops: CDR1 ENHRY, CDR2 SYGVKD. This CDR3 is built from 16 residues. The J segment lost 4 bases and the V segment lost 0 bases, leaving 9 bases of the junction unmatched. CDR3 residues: CAISESRSRGKYEQYF. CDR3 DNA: TGTGCCATCAGTGAGTCTCGGAGCAGGGGGAAGTACGAGCAGTACTTC.

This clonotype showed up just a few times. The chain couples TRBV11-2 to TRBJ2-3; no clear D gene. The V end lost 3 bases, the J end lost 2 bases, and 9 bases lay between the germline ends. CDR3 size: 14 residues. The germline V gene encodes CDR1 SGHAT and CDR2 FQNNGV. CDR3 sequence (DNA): TGTGCCAGCAGCTTTCGGGTCCCCACAGATACGCAGTATTTT. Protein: CASSFRVPTDTQYF.

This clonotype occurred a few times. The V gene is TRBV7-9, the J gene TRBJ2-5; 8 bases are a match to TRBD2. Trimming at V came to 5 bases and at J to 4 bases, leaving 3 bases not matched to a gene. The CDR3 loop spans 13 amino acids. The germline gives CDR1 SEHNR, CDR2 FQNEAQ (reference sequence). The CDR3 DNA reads TGTGCCAGCAGCGGAGCGGGAGCAGAGACCCAGTACTTC. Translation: CASSGAGAETQYF.

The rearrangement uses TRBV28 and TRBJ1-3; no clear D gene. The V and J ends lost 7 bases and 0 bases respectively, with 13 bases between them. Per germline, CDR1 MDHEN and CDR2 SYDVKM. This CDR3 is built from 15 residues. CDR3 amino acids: CASTAGPNSGNTIYF. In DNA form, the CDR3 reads TGTGCCAGCACCGCTGGGCCGAACTCTGGAAACACCATATATTTT.

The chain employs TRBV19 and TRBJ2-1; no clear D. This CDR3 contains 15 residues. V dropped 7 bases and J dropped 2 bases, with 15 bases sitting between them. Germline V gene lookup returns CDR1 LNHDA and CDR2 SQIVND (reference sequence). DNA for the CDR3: TGTGCCAGTACCGTCCGGCCTCCCCCCTACAATGAGCAGTTCTTC. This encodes CASTVRPPPYNEQFF.

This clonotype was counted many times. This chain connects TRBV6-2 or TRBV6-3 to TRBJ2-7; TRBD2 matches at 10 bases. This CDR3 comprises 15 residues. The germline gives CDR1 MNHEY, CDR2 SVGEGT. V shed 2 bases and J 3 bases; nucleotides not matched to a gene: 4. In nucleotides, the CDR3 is TGTGCCAGCAGTTACGTCCCTAGCGGGAGCTACGAGCAGTACTTC. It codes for CASSYVPSGSYEQYF.

The CDR3 DNA reads TGTGCCAGCAGTTTTACCAACCGACCGAACTACGAGCAGTACTTC. Translated, it gives CASSFTNRPNYEQYF. The chain employs TRBV12-3 or TRBV12-4 and TRBJ2-7; D gene uncertain. V was shortened by 3 bases and J by 3 bases, with 15 bases between the two germline ends. This CDR3 has 15 residues.

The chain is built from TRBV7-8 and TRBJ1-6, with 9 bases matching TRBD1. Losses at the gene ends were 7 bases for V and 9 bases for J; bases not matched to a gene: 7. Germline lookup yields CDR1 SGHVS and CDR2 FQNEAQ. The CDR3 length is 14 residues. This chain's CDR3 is CASNPGQGGSPLHF. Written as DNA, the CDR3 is TGTGCCAGCAATCCGGGACAGGGAGGTTCACCCCTCCACTTT.

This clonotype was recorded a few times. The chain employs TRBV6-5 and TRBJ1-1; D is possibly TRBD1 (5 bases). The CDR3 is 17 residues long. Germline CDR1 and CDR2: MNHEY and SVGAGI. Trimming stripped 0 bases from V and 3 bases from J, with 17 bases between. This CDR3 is CASSYSMSGAGYTEAFF. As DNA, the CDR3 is TGTGCCAGCAGTTACTCGATGTCTGGGGCCGGGTACACTGAAGCTTTCTTT.

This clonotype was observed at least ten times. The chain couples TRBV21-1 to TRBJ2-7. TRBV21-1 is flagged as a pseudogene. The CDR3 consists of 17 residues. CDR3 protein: CASSTRITAGGYYEQYF. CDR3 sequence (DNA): TGTGCCAGCAGCACAAGGATTACCGCAGGGGGCTACTACGAGCAGTACTTC.